Listed below are T cell receptor beta chains from one sample, sequenced in a study of regulatory T cells in long-lasting Graves disease. TCRdb called the multiplex PCR reads again in MiXCR, with one record for every CDR3 protein. The sample gives 600,000 to 650,000 distinct CDR3 sequences, roughly 15% of which show up once; approximately 20% is in the top ten. This sample was shared with a second study, whose subject was T cells in Graves' hyperthyroidism and ophthalmopathy.

Sequencing used peripheral blood mononuclear cells (PBMCs), obtained at new diagnosis, from a patient treated with antithyroid drugs. These receptors were collected from a woman aged 25 to 45 with Graves disease. Each CDR3 is given with its conserved first and last residue. Fields, in order: J gene, D gene, clone size, V gene, CDR3 protein, CDR3 DNA. A D gene is named only where the DNA matches it firmly. Clone size is stated in some rows and not others, as once, few, many or a class when expanded.

>TRBJ2-5|NA|many|TRBV7-8
CASSFGSGLTLQETQYF
TGTGCCAGCAGCTTCGGGAGCGGGTTAACCCTTCAAGAGACCCAGTACTTC
>TRBJ2-7|TRBD1|NA|TRBV20-1
CSARDPGQGSYEQYF
TGCAGTGCTAGAGACCCGGGACAGGGATCCTACGAGCAGTACTTC
>TRBJ1-2|TRBD1|NA|TRBV20-1
CSARGQGYTF
TGCAGTGCTAGGGGACAGGGCTACACCTTC
>TRBJ1-2|NA|many|TRBV11-2
CASSLQGTNYGYTF
TGTGCCAGCAGCTTGCAGGGGACTAACTATGGCTACACCTTC
>TRBJ1-1|NA|few|TRBV6-2/TRBV6-3
CASSYSNRGWGVNTEAFF
TGTGCCAGCAGTTACTCGAATAGGGGATGGGGCGTGAACACTGAAGCTTTCTTT
>TRBJ2-1|NA|NA|TRBV3-1
CASSQTRAASYNEQFF
TGTGCCAGCAGCCAAACCCGAGCGGCTTCCTACAATGAGCAGTTCTTC
>TRBJ1-2|NA|many|TRBV28
CASSLWGRDYGYTF
TGTGCCAGCAGTTTATGGGGCAGGGACTATGGCTACACCTTC
>TRBJ2-1|NA|few|TRBV7-2
CASSLKHEQFF
TGTGCCAGCAGCTTAAAACATGAGCAGTTCTTC
>TRBJ2-3|TRBD2|NA|TRBV5-1
CASSLATGLAGADTQYF
TGCGCCAGCAGCTTGGCCACCGGACTAGCGGGAGCAGATACGCAGTATTTT
>TRBJ2-3|NA|few|TRBV10-3
CAISAFGAQSTDTQYF
TGTGCCATCAGTGCTTTCGGGGCCCAAAGCACAGATACGCAGTATTTT
>TRBJ2-3|NA|NA|TRBV9
CASSVEGATDTQYF
TGTGCCAGCAGCGTTGAGGGTGCCACAGATACGCAGTATTTT
>TRBJ1-4|NA|NA|TRBV7-2
CAFSRPGEKLFF
TGTGCCTTTAGTCGGCCCGGCGAAAAACTGTTTTTT
>TRBJ2-3|NA|many|TRBV7-2
CASSPTRGNADTQYF
TGTGCCAGCAGCCCCACTAGAGGGAATGCAGATACGCAGTATTTT
>TRBJ1-2|NA|few|TRBV28
CASLFEDYGYTF
TGTGCCTCGCTGTTCGAAGATTATGGCTACACCTTC
>TRBJ1-2|NA|many|TRBV2
CASSEREGGYGYTF
TGTGCCAGCAGTGAAAGGGAAGGTGGCTATGGCTACACCTTC
>TRBJ1-1|TRBD1|many|TRBV5-1
CASSWGGTGQGPEAFF
TGCGCCAGCAGCTGGGGGGGGACAGGGCAGGGTCCTGAAGCTTTCTTT
>TRBJ1-1|NA|many|TRBV9
CASSPQRVNTEAFF
TGTGCCAGCAGCCCCCAAAGGGTGAACACTGAAGCTTTCTTT
>TRBJ2-3|TRBD1|NA|TRBV27
CASSLWGQGDSTDTQYF
TGTGCCAGCAGTTTATGGGGACAGGGAGACTCCACAGATACGCAGTATTTT
>TRBJ2-1|TRBD2|once|TRBV24-1
CATSDFGAGVSNPREQFF
TGTGCCACCAGTGATTTCGGAGCGGGAGTAAGCAATCCCCGTGAGCAGTTCTTC
>TRBJ2-1|NA|many|TRBV29-1
CSVRGYKDLSEQFF
TGCAGCGTGCGGGGCTATAAGGATCTCAGTGAGCAGTTCTTC
>TRBJ1-1|NA|few|TRBV20-1
CSANIDSTAFF
TGCAGTGCTAATATAGACAGCACAGCTTTCTTT
>TRBJ1-2|NA|many|TRBV28
CASSVAARVYGYTF
TGTGCCAGCAGTGTTGCCGCGAGGGTCTATGGCTACACCTTC
>TRBJ1-4|TRBD1|NA|TRBV2
CASSVGRTGFEKLFF
TGTGCCAGCAGCGTAGGACGGACAGGGTTTGAAAAACTGTTTTTT
>TRBJ1-2|NA|many|TRBV2
CASSEVGGNYGYTF
TGTGCCAGCAGTGAAGTGGGGGGAAACTATGGCTACACCTTC
>TRBJ2-7|NA|many|TRBV2
CAVRSSYEQYF
TGTGCCGTTAGGAGCTCCTACGAGCAGTACTTC
>TRBJ2-5|NA|NA|TRBV29-1
CSGGGGQETQYF
TGCAGCGGTGGAGGGGGCCAAGAGACCCAGTACTTC
>TRBJ1-1|NA|many|TRBV29-1
CSAGVLNTEAFF
TGCAGCGCGGGGGTTTTGAACACTGAAGCTTTCTTT
>TRBJ1-1|NA|many|TRBV27
CASSLRGSEAFF
TGTGCCAGCAGTTTAAGGGGGTCTGAAGCTTTCTTT
>TRBJ1-3|NA|many|TRBV12-3/TRBV12-4
CASSFRNTIYF
TGTGCCAGCAGTTTCCGAAACACCATATATTTT
>TRBJ2-5|NA|many|TRBV28
CASSLGGPTETQYF
TGTGCCAGCAGTTTAGGCGGGCCAACAGAGACCCAGTACTTC
>TRBJ2-7|NA|many|TRBV12-3/TRBV12-4
CASSRDGAYEQYF
TGTGCCAGCAGTCGGGACGGAGCCTACGAGCAGTACTTC
>TRBJ2-2|TRBD2|NA|TRBV6-2/TRBV6-3
CASSYSGGVNTGELFF
TGTGCCAGCAGTTACTCGGGGGGGGTGAACACCGGGGAGCTGTTTTTT
>TRBJ1-1|NA|few|TRBV18
CASSPLDSGNTEAFF
TGTGCCAGCTCACCACTGGACAGTGGTAACACTGAAGCTTTCTTT
>TRBJ1-1|NA|NA|TRBV18
CASRGSENTEAFF
TGTGCCAGCCGAGGGTCCGAGAACACTGAAGCTTTCTTT
>TRBJ2-7|NA|many|TRBV20-1
CSASGNLGEQYF
TGCAGTGCTAGCGGTAACTTGGGCGAGCAGTACTTC
>TRBJ1-5|NA|NA|TRBV18
CASSTGVNQPQHF
TGTGCCAGCTCCACGGGGGTAAATCAGCCCCAGCATTTT
>TRBJ2-5|NA|few|TRBV5-1
CASSLEGGWETQYF
TGCGCCAGCAGCTTGGAGGGGGGTTGGGAGACCCAGTACTTC
>TRBJ2-5|TRBD2|many|TRBV29-1
CSVHSGGETQYF
TGCAGCGTCCACTCGGGGGGAGAGACCCAGTACTTC
>TRBJ1-1|TRBD1|NA|TRBV14
CASSRGTGTKAFF
TGTGCCAGCAGCCGCGGGACAGGGACCAAAGCTTTCTTT
>TRBJ2-7|NA|many|TRBV2
CASSGDISYEQYF
TGTGCCAGCAGTGGGGACATCTCCTACGAGCAGTACTTC
>TRBJ2-7|NA|many|TRBV7-9
CASSPHGTSPHEQYF
TGTGCCAGCAGCCCCCATGGAACTAGCCCCCACGAGCAGTACTTC
>TRBJ1-1|NA|many|TRBV25-1
CASSEAGTGGTEAFF
TGTGCCAGCAGTGAAGCAGGGACTGGGGGGACTGAAGCTTTCTTT
>TRBJ2-2|TRBD2|NA|TRBV6-1
CASSQGLAGDTGELFF
TGTGCCAGCAGTCAGGGACTAGCGGGAGACACCGGGGAGCTGTTTTTT
>TRBJ1-5|NA|NA|TRBV4-1
CASSQEGGRTNQPQHF
TGCGCCAGCAGCCAAGAAGGTGGGCGGACTAATCAGCCCCAGCATTTT
>TRBJ2-4|TRBD2|NA|TRBV30
CAWSPTQTSESNIQYF
TGTGCCTGGAGTCCTACCCAGACTAGCGAGTCGAACATTCAGTACTTC